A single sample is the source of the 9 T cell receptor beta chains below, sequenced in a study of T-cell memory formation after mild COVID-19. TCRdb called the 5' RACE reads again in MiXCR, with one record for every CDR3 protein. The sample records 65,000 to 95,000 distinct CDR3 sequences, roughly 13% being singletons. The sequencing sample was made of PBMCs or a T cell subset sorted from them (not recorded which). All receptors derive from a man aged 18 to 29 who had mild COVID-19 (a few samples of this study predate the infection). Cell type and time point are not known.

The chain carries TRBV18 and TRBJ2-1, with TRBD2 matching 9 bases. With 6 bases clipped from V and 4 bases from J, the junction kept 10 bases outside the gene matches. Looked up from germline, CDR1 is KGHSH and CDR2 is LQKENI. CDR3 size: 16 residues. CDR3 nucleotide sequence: TGTGCCAGCTCCACAGGTCCTAGCGGGGCATACAATGAGCAGTTCTTC. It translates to CASSTGPSGAYNEQFF.

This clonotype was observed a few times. In nucleotides, the CDR3 is TGTGCCAGCAGTGTGACAGGGGCGAGGGGAAATTCACCCCTCCACTTT. It translates to CASSVTGARGNSPLHF. The chain combines TRBV6-5 with TRBJ1-6; 8 bases match TRBD1. The V and J ends lost 5 bases and 7 bases, in that order; junction bases with no gene match: 10. The germline V gene encodes CDR1 MNHEY and CDR2 SVGAGI. This CDR3 region has 16 residues.

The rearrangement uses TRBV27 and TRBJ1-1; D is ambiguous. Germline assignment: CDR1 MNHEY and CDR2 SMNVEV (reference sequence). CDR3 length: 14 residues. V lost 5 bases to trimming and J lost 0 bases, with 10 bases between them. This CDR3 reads CASSMSPVNTEAFF. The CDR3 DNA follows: TGTGCCAGCAGTATGTCCCCCGTGAACACTGAAGCTTTCTTT.

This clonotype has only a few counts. The CDR3 spells CASSSLLVTGTDTQYF. The CDR3 nucleotides are TGTGCCAGCAGCTCGCTACTAGTCACCGGCACAGATACGCAGTATTTT. The gene calls are TRBV7-2 and TRBJ2-3; possible D gene TRBD2, 5 bases. The V gene's germline CDR1 is SGHTA and CDR2 FQGNSA. There are 16 residues in the CDR3. Trimming left V 4 bases short and J 1 base short, with 15 bases between.

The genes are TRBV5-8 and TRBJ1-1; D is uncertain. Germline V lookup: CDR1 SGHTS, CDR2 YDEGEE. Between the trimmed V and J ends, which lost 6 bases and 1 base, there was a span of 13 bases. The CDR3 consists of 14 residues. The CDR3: CASTWTEANTEAFF. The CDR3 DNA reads TGTGCCAGCACCTGGACCGAGGCGAACACTGAAGCTTTCTTT.

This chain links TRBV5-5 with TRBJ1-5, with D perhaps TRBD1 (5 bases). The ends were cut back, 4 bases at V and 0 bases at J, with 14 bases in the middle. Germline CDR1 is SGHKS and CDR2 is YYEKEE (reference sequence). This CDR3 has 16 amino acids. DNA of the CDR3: TGTGCCAGCAGCCCCACGGGGACGGATAGCAATCAGCCCCAGCATTTT. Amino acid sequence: CASSPTGTDSNQPQHF.

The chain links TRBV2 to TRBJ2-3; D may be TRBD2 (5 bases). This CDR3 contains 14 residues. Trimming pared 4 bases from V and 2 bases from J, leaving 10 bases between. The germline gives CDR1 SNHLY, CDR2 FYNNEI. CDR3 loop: CASSGLGNTDTQYF. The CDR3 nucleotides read TGTGCCAGCAGTGGACTCGGGAACACAGATACGCAGTATTTT. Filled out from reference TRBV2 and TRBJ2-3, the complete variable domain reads EPEVTQTPSHQVTQMGQEVILRCVPISNHLYFYWYRQILGQKVEFLVSFYNNEISEKSEIFDDQFSVERPDGSNFTLKIRSTKLEDSAMYFCASSGLGNTDTQYFGPGTRLTVL.

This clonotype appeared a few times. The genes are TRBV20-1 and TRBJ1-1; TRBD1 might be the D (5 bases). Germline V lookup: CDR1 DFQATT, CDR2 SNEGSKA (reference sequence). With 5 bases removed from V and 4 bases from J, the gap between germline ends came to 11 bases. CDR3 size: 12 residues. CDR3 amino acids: CSADRMGTEAFF. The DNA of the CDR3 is TGCAGTGCTGACAGAATGGGCACTGAAGCTTTCTTT.

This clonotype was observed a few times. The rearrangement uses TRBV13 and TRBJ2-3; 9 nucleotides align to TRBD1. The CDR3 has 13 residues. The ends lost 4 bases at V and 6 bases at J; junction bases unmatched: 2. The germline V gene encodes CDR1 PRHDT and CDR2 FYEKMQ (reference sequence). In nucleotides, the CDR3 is TGTGCCAGCAGCTGGACAGGGGAGGATACGCAGTATTTT. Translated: CASSWTGEDTQYF.